This T cell receptor (beta chain) derives from a study of blood T cell repertoires in COVID-19. Study-wide background: Material from acute and convalescent COVID-19 was sourced from the United States, Italy and Spain. Sources were T cells, B-cell-depleted T cells, or PBMCs; the material itself was cDNA or gDNA.

Some clones are missing from TCRdb's copy, which holds only in-frame ones; the method was immunoSEQ multiplex PCR. In the table there are around 340,000 clones, 80% to 90% of which are singletons. This clone was counted once. Individuals aged about 18 to 90 years were recruited from 24 US areas. Cohort assignment relied on participant-reported clinical history. CDR1 is MNHEY and CDR2 is SVGEGT in the germline V gene. J was trimmed by 2 bases and V by 6 bases; bases with no gene match: 12. The CDR3 consists of 16 residues. Sequencing was performed on PBMCs or T cells enriched from blood (not recorded which). The sequence came from a woman aged 40 to 55 with acute COVID-19. J is TRBJ2-5 and V is TRBV6-2 or TRBV6-3; 7 positions agree with TRBD2. CDR3 protein: CASSLVAGEAQETQYF. The DNA for the CDR3 is TGTGCCAGCAGCCTAGTTGCGGGGGAGGCTCAAGAGACCCAGTACTTC.